The 19 T cell receptor beta chains reported below all come from one sample, sequenced in a study of blood T cell repertoires in COVID-19. Method: immunoSEQ multiplex PCR; TCRdb's copy keeps in-frame clones and lacks some. Seen here are 400,000 to 450,000 clones, around 87% observed once, and the top ten hold approximately 1.2%. The sequenced sample was PBMCs or T cells enriched from blood (not recorded which). These receptors all come from a man aged 30-40 years who had recovered from COVID-19.

The gene calls are TRBV27 and TRBJ2-5, with 7 bases identical to TRBD1. Germline V CDR1 and CDR2: MNHEY, SMNVEV (reference sequence). The CDR3 has 15 amino acids. V gave up 2 bases and J gave up 1 base; unmatched junction bases: 4. The CDR3 DNA reads TGTGCCAGCAGTTTAAACAGGGGCCTCCAAGAGACCCAGTACTTC. It specifies CASSLNRGLQETQYF.

The rearrangement uses TRBV15 and TRBJ1-5, with TRBD1 matching 10 bases. Germline-derived CDR1 and CDR2 are LNHNV and YYDKDF (reference sequence). V lost 6 bases, J lost 4 bases, and 6 bases stayed unmatched. The CDR3 covers 15 residues. The CDR3 loop is CATRPDRGRNQPQHF. CDR3 sequence (DNA): TGTGCCACCAGGCCGGACAGGGGGAGGAATCAGCCCCAGCATTTT.

V usage is TRBV7-2 and J usage is TRBJ1-5; D is ambiguous. With 2 bases removed from V and 3 bases from J, the gap between germline ends came to 8 bases. Germline V gene lookup returns CDR1 SGHTA and CDR2 FQGNSA. The CDR3 runs 14 residues. CDR3 coding DNA: TGTGCCAGCAGCTTAATTCCTAACAATCAGCCCCAGCATTTT. Its translation is CASSLIPNNQPQHF.

This clone was seen only once. The chain links TRBV2 to TRBJ2-2; maybe TRBD1 (6 bases). CDR3 length equals 14 residues. The germline V and J ends were trimmed by 0 bases and 6 bases, with 8 bases remaining between them. Germline-derived CDR1 and CDR2 are SNHLY and FYNNEI. This CDR3 is CASSEAKGAGELFF. CDR3 sequence (DNA): TGTGCCAGCAGTGAAGCGAAGGGGGCCGGGGAGCTGTTTTTT. The complete variable domain, with remaining parts taken from reference TRBV2 and TRBJ2-2, reads EPEVTQTPSHQVTQMGQEVILRCVPISNHLYFYWYRQILGQKVEFLVSFYNNEISEKSEIFDDQFSVERPDGSNFTLKIRSTKLEDSAMYFCASSEAKGAGELFFGEGSRLTVL.

This clone was seen only once. The chain couples TRBV6-4 to TRBJ1-2, with D possibly matching TRBD1 (6 bases). Trimming shortened V by 2 bases and J by 3 bases, and 10 bases separated the two germline ends. CDR3 length: 14 residues. CDR1 and CDR2 from the germline V gene are MRHNA and SNTAGT. CDR3 sequence: CASSDTGPYYGYTF. CDR3 DNA: TGTGCCAGCAGTGACACAGGGCCTTACTATGGCTACACCTTC.

The rearrangement uses TRBV28 and TRBJ1-1, with unresolved D. V gave up 6 bases and J gave up 3 bases, with 8 bases separating them. CDR3 size: 12 residues. Looked up from germline, CDR1 is MDHEN and CDR2 is SYDVKM. The DNA of the CDR3 is TGTGCCAGCAGGCTGGAGGACACTGAAGCTTTCTTT. Protein sequence: CASRLEDTEAFF.

This clone is a singleton in its sample. J is TRBJ1-4 and V is TRBV10-1; D is uncertain. Trimming cost V 6 bases and J 5 bases, with 10 bases left between them. The germline V gene encodes CDR1 WNHNN and CDR2 SYGVQD (reference sequence). The CDR3 totals 13 residues. In DNA form, the CDR3 reads TGCGCCAGCAGACCCGACGGGAATGAAAAACTGTTTTTT. Protein: CASRPDGNEKLFF.

J is TRBJ1-1 and V is TRBV2; 7 bases are a match to TRBD1. The CDR3 is 12 amino acids. J lost 3 bases, V lost 9 bases, and 4 bases had no gene match. Germline V lookup: CDR1 SNHLY, CDR2 FYNNEI. The CDR3 coding sequence is TGTGCCAGATTTCAGGGGGACACTGAAGCTTTCTTT. As protein: CARFQGDTEAFF.

This sequence joins TRBV7-9 and TRBJ1-1; D gene ambiguous. Germline CDR1 reads SEHNR; CDR2 reads FQNEAQ (reference sequence). The V gene lost 6 bases and the J gene lost 8 bases, with 13 bases spanning the gap. The CDR3 has 12 residues. CDR3: CASSPPFREAFF. DNA for the CDR3: TGTGCCAGCAGTCCCCCATTCCGGGAAGCTTTCTTT.

The chain uses TRBV28 and TRBJ1-5; D gene unclear. This CDR3 has 14 amino acids. The V gene's germline CDR1 is MDHEN and CDR2 SYDVKM. V lost 3 bases, J lost 2 bases, and 8 bases lay in between. CDR3 in DNA: TGTGCCAGCAGTTTCGGGGATCGCAATCAGCCCCAGCATTTT. It yields the protein CASSFGDRNQPQHF. Full variable domain (rest looked up from reference TRBV28 and TRBJ1-5): DVKVTQSSRYLVKRTGEKVFLECVQDMDHENMFWYRQDPGLGLRLIYFSYDVKMKEKGDIPEGYSVSREKKERFSLILESASTNQTSMYLCASSFGDRNQPQHFGDGTRLSIL.

V is TRBV2 and J is TRBJ2-2; TRBD2 agrees at 12 bases. Germline V CDR1 and CDR2: SNHLY, FYNNEI. The J segment lost 5 bases and the V segment lost 5 bases, leaving 6 bases of the junction unmatched. The CDR3 is 16 residues long. Here the CDR3 reads CASSSPSGRGTGELFF. In nucleotides, the CDR3 is TGTGCCAGCAGTTCTCCTAGCGGGAGGGGGACCGGGGAGCTGTTTTTT.

A note on this clone: Other DNA sequences from this sample encode an identical CDR3 as well. The chain employs TRBV5-1 and TRBJ2-5, with D possibly matching TRBD1 (7 bases). The CDR3 covers 14 residues. From germline, CDR1 is SGHRS and CDR2 YFSETQ. Trimming removed 0 bases from V and 4 bases from J, with 10 bases in between. The CDR3, as DNA: TGCGCCAGCAGCTTGGGGCAGGGGGGAGAGACCCAGTACTTC. Amino acid sequence: CASSLGQGGETQYF.

The CDR3 nucleotides are TGTGCCAGCTCACCCAACCAGGGCGGTCAGCCCCAGCATTTT. Its translation: CASSPNQGGQPQHF. The chain recombines TRBV18 with TRBJ1-5, with D maybe TRBD1 (5 bases). Deletions cut 3 bases from V and 6 bases from J, with 12 bases between. Germline CDR1 KGHSH, CDR2 LQKENI. The CDR3 runs 14 residues.

The chain carries TRBV10-3 and TRBJ2-7, with 7 positions matching TRBD1. The CDR3 is made up of 14 amino acids. Germline CDR1 is ENHRY and CDR2 is SYGVKD. V gave up 4 bases and J gave up 2 bases; unmatched junction bases: 5. The CDR3 here is CAISATTGTYEQYF. CDR3 bases: TGTGCCATCAGTGCAACGACAGGGACCTACGAGCAGTACTTC.

The CDR3 DNA follows: TGTGCCAGCAGCGAGGGAGCCTATGGCTACACCTTC. It yields the protein CASSEGAYGYTF. The chain recombines TRBV2 with TRBJ1-2, with D hard to call. CDR1 and CDR2 from the germline V gene are SNHLY and FYNNEI. The CDR3 runs to 12 residues. With 6 bases removed from V and 4 bases from J, the gap between germline ends came to 9 bases. Variable domain in full (rest from reference TRBV2 and TRBJ1-2): EPEVTQTPSHQVTQMGQEVILRCVPISNHLYFYWYRQILGQKVEFLVSFYNNEISEKSEIFDDQFSVERPDGSNFTLKIRSTKLEDSAMYFCASSEGAYGYTFGSGTRLTVV.

The genes are TRBV2 and TRBJ2-1, with 10 bases lining up with TRBD2. This CDR3 is 17 amino acids long. Unmatched junction bases numbered 11, after V lost 4 bases and J lost 5 bases. Germline-derived CDR1 and CDR2 are SNHLY and FYNNEI. For the CDR3, the DNA is TGTGCCAGCAGTGGATGGACTCGACTAGCGGGTAACAATGAGCAGTTCTTC. Its translation: CASSGWTRLAGNNEQFF.

To note about this clone: This specimen includes other DNA sequences encoding the same CDR3. V and J are TRBV12-5 and TRBJ1-1, with a possible D match to TRBD1 (5 bases). The CDR3 sequence is 13 residues long. The germline V gene encodes CDR1 LGHNT and CDR2 FRNRAP. Trimming cost V 2 bases and J 2 bases, with 6 bases left between them. The CDR3 region is CASGLRGNTEAFF. CDR3 coding DNA: TGTGCTAGTGGTTTGAGGGGTAACACTGAAGCTTTCTTT.

Only a few counts were recorded for this clone. The chain uses TRBV2 and TRBJ2-3, with 8 bases identical to TRBD2. Looked up from germline, CDR1 is SNHLY and CDR2 is FYNNEI. The CDR3 has 15 residues. V trimming: 3 bases; J trimming: 2 bases; junction bases outside the gene matches: 4. The CDR3 coding sequence is TGTGCCAGCAGTGAGTTAGCGGGAATCACAGATACGCAGTATTTT. Protein product: CASSELAGITDTQYF.

The V and J genes are TRBV29-1 and TRBJ1-2; 8 positions match TRBD1. The CDR3 totals 13 residues. Germline assignment: CDR1 SQVTM and CDR2 ANQGSEA. V trimming: 4 bases; J trimming: 3 bases; junction bases outside the gene matches: 4. CDR3 region: CSVGQGADYGYTF. The CDR3 DNA reads as TGCAGCGTTGGGCAGGGGGCCGACTATGGCTACACCTTC. Using reference TRBV29-1 and TRBJ1-2 for the parts outside the CDR3, the full variable domain is SAVISQKPSRDICQRGTSLTIQCQVDSQVTMMFWYRQQPGQSLTLIATANQGSEATYESGFVIDKFPISRPNLTFSTLTVSNMSPEDSSIYLCSVGQGADYGYTFGSGTRLTVV.